The clone carrying this TCR beta chain was recorded a few times. Its specificity is unknown. Amplification by 5'RACE using constant-segment primers produced TCR alpha and TCR beta cDNA libraries that carried sample barcodes and UMIs. From the 5' RACE reads, TCRdb called clonotypes with MiXCR, one entry per CDR3 protein. The table includes approximately 270,000 distinct CDR3 sequences, roughly 16% detected once. This entry comes from a study of T-cell memory formation after mild COVID-19. Background on the study: For the most part, TCR clusters were specific to one donor. Overall study findings and caveats: Memory from before infection featured some responding clones, which suggests cross-reactive memory joined. Day 15 to 85 contracting clones showed balanced CD4/CD8; day 15 to 37 expanders favored CD4+.

This CDR3 region has 15 residues. The V gene lost 3 bases and the J gene lost 0 bases, with 9 bases spanning the gap. In germline, CDR1 is MGHRA, CDR2 YSYEKL. Source material: PBMCs or a T cell subset sorted from them (not recorded which). This receptor was identified in a man aged 18-30 years who had mild COVID-19 (a few samples of this study predate the infection). Cell type and time point are not known. The genes are TRBV4-1 and TRBJ1-3; TRBD1 might be the D (5 bases). The CDR3 coding sequence is TGCGCCAGCAGCCACAGGGAACTCTCTGGAAACACCATATATTTT. Residues: CASSHRELSGNTIYF.